Sequencing of this T cell receptor beta chain was carried out in a study of Ad26.COV2.S vaccination and SARS-CoV-2 variants. About the research overall: Among those in the COV1001 Ad26.COV2.S trial arm was the donor. The vaccine Ad26.COV2.S was put into the muscle once, or twice with 56 days between.

Documented treatment: roughly 18 received Ad26.COV2.S at low or high dose, single or two shots; about 5 received placebo; per-sample allocation not given. Day 63 after the first vaccine or placebo injection was the time point for sampling. In the vaccine, an Ad26 vector expressed the SARS-CoV-2 spike of the Wuhan strain. Germline assignment: CDR1 SGHAT and CDR2 FQDESV (reference sequence). The CDR3 runs 14 residues. V was cut by 4 bases and J by 0 bases, with 7 bases left in between. Assay used: immunoSEQ multiplex PCR; TCRdb lists only in-frame clones, some missing. The repertoire holds some 520,000 clones, with approximately 90% as singletons. Regarding the study as a whole: There was reportedly substantial breadth in spike-specific CD8+ and CD4+ T cell responses after vaccination.

In regard to this clone: The antigen is not known.

The specimen was peripheral blood, collected in a trial of Ad26.COV2.S vaccine versus placebo. The sequence was collected from a person aged 18-60 years who received the Ad26.COV2.S COVID-19 vaccine or a placebo. The chain is built from TRBV11-1 and TRBJ2-4; D is ambiguous. DNA of the CDR3: TGTGCCAGCAGCTCCCGCGGAGCCAAAAACATTCAGTACTTC. It codes for CASSSRGAKNIQYF.